This TCR beta chain was obtained from a study of CD4 T cells in relation to SARS-CoV-2 and coronaviruses. The V and J ends lost 5 bases and 8 bases respectively, with 15 bases between them. From germline, CDR1 is SGHTA and CDR2 FQGNSA. CDR3 length: 13 residues. Unexposed donor CD4+ T cells date from about 2011-2018, before the COVID-19 pandemic. CD4+ T cells were isolated from the cells after around eleven days of culture. Profiling relied on immunoSEQ multiplex PCR, and the TCRdb table lists in-frame clones only, not all of them. The table includes approximately 25,000 clones, around 80% detected once. With regard to this clone: The antigen is undetermined.

The sequenced sample was CD4+ T cells from PBMCs, cultured in vitro. The sequence derives from a human donor in good health. The chain carries TRBV7-2 and TRBJ1-2, with D perhaps matching TRBD1 (6 bases). The CDR3 sequence: CASSLGHGQGYTF. The CDR3 nucleotides are TGTGCCAGCAGCCTGGGACACGGACAAGGCTACACCTTC.